This TCR beta chain was identified during a study of tumor-infiltrating lymphocytes in primary liver carcinoma. The overall study: The patients presented with primary liver carcinoma, which was managed through surgical resection. The study obtained roughly 3.5 to 7.13 million productive TCRbeta reads per sample, similar across tissue types.

RNA isolated from unsorted whole blood supplied the blood RNA, with germline DNA also extracted. Study findings and constraints: Tumor samples exhibited a significantly greater top-250-clone fraction than blood samples (p = 0.039). Whereas tumor region pairs overlapped more, tumor-adjacent and tumor-blood pairs overlapped less.

The CDR3 has 12 residues. Trimming took 6 bases from V and 12 from J, leaving 15 bases between them. Germline CDR1 MNHEY, CDR2 SVGEGT. Regarding this clonotype: Antigen specificity is unknown.

Using a constant-region primer together with ProtoScript II reverse transcriptase, TCR beta cDNA was made from 500 ng of total RNA. Libraries of TCR beta came from three nested multiplex PCR rounds with slightly modified ARM-PCR. TRBV1-TRBV30 forward primers and a C-beta reverse primer were used in the first two PCR rounds, which each ran for approximately 10 cycles. TCRdb recomputed calls from the multiplex PCR reads with MiXCR, one row per CDR3 protein. The sample includes a few hundred thousand distinct CDR3 sequences, around three fifths of them seen just once. The source of this sequence is a woman aged 30 to 39 with primary liver carcinoma and hepatitis B virus infection. The sample was peripheral blood. V is TRBV6-2 or TRBV6-3 and J is TRBJ2-4, with D possibly being TRBD1 (6 bases). CDR3 in amino acids: CASRPPGDTQYF. CDR3 sequence (DNA): TGTGCCAGCAGACCACCTGGGGACACTCAGTACTTC.